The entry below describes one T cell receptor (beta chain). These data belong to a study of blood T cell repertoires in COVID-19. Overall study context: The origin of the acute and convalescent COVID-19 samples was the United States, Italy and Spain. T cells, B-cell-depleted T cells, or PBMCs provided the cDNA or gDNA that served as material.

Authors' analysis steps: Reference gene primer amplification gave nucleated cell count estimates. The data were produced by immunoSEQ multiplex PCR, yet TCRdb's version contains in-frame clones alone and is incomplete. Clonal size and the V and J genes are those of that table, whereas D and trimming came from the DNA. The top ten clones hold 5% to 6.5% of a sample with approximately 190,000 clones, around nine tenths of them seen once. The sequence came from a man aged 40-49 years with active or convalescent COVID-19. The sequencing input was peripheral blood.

The CDR3 nucleotides are TGTGCCAGTAGTACAAGGACTACTGAGCAGTTCTTC. Its translation: CASSTRTTEQFF. The genes are TRBV19 and TRBJ2-1, with a weak D call TRBD2 (6 bases). Germline-derived CDR1 and CDR2 are LNHDA and SQIVND (reference sequence). V was cut by 4 bases and J by 9 bases, with 10 bases left in between. CDR3 length: 12 residues.